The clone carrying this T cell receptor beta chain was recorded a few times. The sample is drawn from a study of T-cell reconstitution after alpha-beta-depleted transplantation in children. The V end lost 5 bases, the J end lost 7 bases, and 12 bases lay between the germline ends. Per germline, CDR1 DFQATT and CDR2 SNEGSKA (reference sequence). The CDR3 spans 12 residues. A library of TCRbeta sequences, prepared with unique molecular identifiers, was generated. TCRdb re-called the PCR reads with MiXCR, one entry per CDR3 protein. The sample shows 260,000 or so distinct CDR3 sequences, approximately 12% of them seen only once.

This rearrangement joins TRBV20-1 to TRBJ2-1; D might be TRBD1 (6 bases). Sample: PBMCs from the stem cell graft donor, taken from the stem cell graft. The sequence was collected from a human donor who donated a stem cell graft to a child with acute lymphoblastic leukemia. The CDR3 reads CSAGVRGNEQFF. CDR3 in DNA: TGCAGTGCTGGTGTTAGGGGGAATGAGCAGTTCTTC.